The clone carrying this T cell receptor beta chain appeared once. The CDR3 loop spans 15 amino acids. Germline V gene sequence: CDR1 SGHVS, CDR2 FQNEAQ. V shed 5 bases and J 1 base; nucleotides not matched to a gene: 5. This sample is drawn from a study of blood T cell repertoires in COVID-19. Assay: immunoSEQ multiplex PCR; the TCRdb copy retains only in-frame clones and omits some. The sample yields 150,000 or so clones, 80% to 90% seen once. The chain is built from TRBV7-8 and TRBJ1-3; TRBD1 matches 7 bases. The source is a woman aged 55-75 years with COVID-19, enrolled during active disease. The specimen was peripheral blood. CDR3 amino acids: CASSPRTGSGNTIYF. Written as DNA, the CDR3 is TGTGCCAGCAGCCCAAGGACAGGATCTGGAAACACCATATATTTT.